This TCR beta chain was captured by sequencing in a study of blood T cell repertoires in COVID-19. As for the study in general: T cells, B-cell-depleted T cells, or PBMCs supplied cDNA or gDNA.

The CDR3 contains 16 residues. V was pared by 4 bases and J by 3 bases, with 18 bases between. The V gene's germline CDR1 is PRHDT and CDR2 FYEKMQ (reference sequence). Original processing methods: By means of reference gene primer amplification, nucleated cell counts were estimated. TCRdb's copy holds only in-frame clones and misses some; the assay was immunoSEQ multiplex PCR. V, J and clone size are taken as reported in that table, and D and trimming were inferred from the DNA itself. The sample lists roughly 220,000 clones, around 83% seen once, with approximately 2.6% in the top ten. The sequencing input was peripheral blood. This sequence originates from a man in his fifties or sixties who had recovered from COVID-19. The J gene is TRBJ1-1, the V gene TRBV13; no definite D call. CDR3 sequence reads: CASSSMGRAGDTEAFF. The CDR3 nucleotides are TGTGCCAGCAGCTCCATGGGCCGGGCCGGGGACACTGAAGCTTTCTTT. The complete variable domain, with remaining parts taken from reference TRBV13 and TRBJ1-1, reads AAGVIQSPRHLIKEKRETATLKCYPIPRHDTVYWYQQGPGQDPQFLISFYEKMQSDKGSIPDRFSAQQFSDYHSELNMSSLELGDSALYFCASSSMGRAGDTEAFFGQGTRLTVV.